These 30 T cell receptor beta chains originate from one sample sequenced in a study of cytomegalovirus exposure and HLA in healthy donors. Primers for the PCR totalled 60 Vbeta and 13 Jbeta. Repertoires were generated with immunoSEQ multiplex PCR, while TCRdb's copy carries only in-frame clones and drops some. Among about 200,000 clones listed, around 75% were seen once. Sequenced sample: PBMCs. The receptors were sampled from a male donor in good health and CMV-seropositive.

This clone was counted a few times. V usage is TRBV6-1 and J usage is TRBJ2-1; 9 positions agree with TRBD1. Germline CDR1 is MNHNS and CDR2 is SASEGT. The CDR3 loop spans 15 amino acids. V lost 6 bases, J lost 9 bases, and 12 bases stayed unmatched. CDR3: CASSSGTGIYGEQFF. CDR3 in DNA: TGTGCCAGCAGCTCCGGGACAGGGATATATGGTGAGCAGTTCTTC.

The chain carries TRBV6-1 and TRBJ2-7; the D gene is possibly TRBD2 (5 bases). CDR3 length: 13 residues. Trimming stripped 6 bases from V and 4 bases from J, with 13 bases between. Germline assignment: CDR1 MNHNS and CDR2 SASEGT. Written as DNA, the CDR3 is TGTGCCAGCAGCGGGGTTACTGGATACGAGCAGTACTTC. Protein product: CASSGVTGYEQYF.

In nucleotides, the CDR3 is TGTGCCAGCTCCCCATATAGCGGCTCCCGGACCTCCTACGAGCAGTACTTC. As protein: CASSPYSGSRTSYEQYF. The chain joins TRBV18 to TRBJ2-7; D is possibly TRBD2 (6 bases). Trimming took 6 bases from V and 0 from J, leaving 21 bases between them. The CDR3 is 17 residues long. CDR1 and CDR2 (germline): KGHSH, LQKENI. Supplemented by reference TRBV18 and TRBJ2-7, the full variable domain reads NAGVMQNPRHLVRRRGQEARLRCSPMKGHSHVYWYRQLPEEGLKFMVYLQKENIIDESGMPKERFSAEFPKEGPSILRIQQVVRGDSAAYFCASSPYSGSRTSYEQYFGPGTRLTVT.

The genes are TRBV28 and TRBJ1-5; TRBD1 matches 7 bases. The CDR3 spans 14 residues. The J segment lost 7 bases and the V segment lost 7 bases, leaving 10 bases of the junction unmatched. The germline V gene encodes CDR1 MDHEN and CDR2 SYDVKM. The CDR3 region is CASTLEQGRQPQHF. The CDR3 DNA sequence: TGTGCCAGCACTCTAGAACAGGGGCGCCAGCCCCAGCATTTT.

J is TRBJ1-5 and V is TRBV2; maybe TRBD1 (5 bases). Trimming pared 1 base from V and 9 bases from J, leaving 16 bases between. Germline V gives CDR1 SNHLY, CDR2 FYNNEI. The CDR3 covers 15 residues. The CDR3 region is CASSEGPGGERPQHF. CDR3 coding DNA: TGTGCCAGCAGTGAAGGTCCGGGGGGTGAGAGGCCCCAGCATTTT.

The table lists this clone with a count of one. The genes are TRBV6-5 and TRBJ1-5, with D maybe TRBD1 (5 bases). CDR1 MNHEY and CDR2 SVGAGI come from the germline V gene. V was shortened by 7 bases and J by 0 bases, with 7 bases between the two germline ends. There are 13 residues in the CDR3. For the CDR3, the DNA is TGTGCCAGCAAACAGGATAGCAATCAGCCCCAGCATTTT. This sequence encodes CASKQDSNQPQHF.

This clone was seen only a few times. The CDR3 loop is CASSEMGRGLETQYF. As DNA, the CDR3 is TGTGCCAGCAGCGAGATGGGCAGGGGGCTTGAGACCCAGTACTTC. The chain couples TRBV7-2 to TRBJ2-5; 8 bases align to TRBD1. The CDR3 length is 15 residues. The germline CDR1 and CDR2 sequences are SGHTA and FQGNSA. V dropped 5 bases and J dropped 5; count of bases not matched to a gene: 10.

The chain combines TRBV5-4 with TRBJ2-7, with TRBD1 matching 8 bases. The CDR3 covers 14 residues. Germline CDR1 SGHNT, CDR2 YYREEE (reference sequence). V lost 2 bases, J lost 4 bases, and 5 bases stayed unmatched. CDR3 nucleotides: TGTGCCAGCAGCTTTTCCCAGGGGGCTTACGAGCAGTACTTC. As protein: CASSFSQGAYEQYF.

V is TRBV19 and J is TRBJ2-7; the match to TRBD2 covers 7 bases. The CDR3 is 14 residues long. V trimming: 2 bases; J trimming: 3 bases; junction bases outside the gene matches: 4. Germline CDR1 and CDR2: LNHDA and SQIVND (reference sequence). Here the CDR3 reads CASSIRAGYYEQYF. The CDR3 DNA follows: TGTGCCAGTAGTATAAGAGCGGGGTACTACGAGCAGTACTTC.

The rearrangement links TRBV7-3 to TRBJ2-6; no firm D call. The CDR3 runs to 17 residues. V was pared by 2 bases and J by 0 bases, with 11 bases between. The germline gives CDR1 SGHTA, CDR2 FQGTGA. CDR3 nucleotide sequence: TGTGCCAGCAGCTTATCCAGGAAGAGCTCTGGGGCCAACGTCCTGACTTTC. Translated, it gives CASSLSRKSSGANVLTF.

This chain joins TRBV19 and TRBJ1-5; D uncertain. The CDR3 consists of 12 residues. V lost 5 bases and J lost 9, with 11 bases in between. Germline-derived CDR1 and CDR2 are LNHDA and SQIVND (reference sequence). CDR3 in DNA: TGTGCCAGTAGTGCCAATTTGCGGCCCCAGCATTTT. This sequence encodes CASSANLRPQHF.

This clone was picked up a small number of times. This chain joins TRBV6-5 and TRBJ2-7; a weak D match, TRBD1 (6 bases). This CDR3 has 12 amino acids. CDR1 and CDR2 (germline): MNHEY, SVGAGI. V gave up 6 bases and J gave up 4 bases, with 10 bases separating them. The CDR3 reads CASSPTGYEQYF. CDR3 nucleotides: TGTGCCAGCAGCCCTACAGGGTACGAGCAGTACTTC.

The rearrangement links TRBV6-1 to TRBJ1-1; maybe TRBD1 (5 bases). This CDR3 has 17 residues. CDR1 and CDR2 from the germline V gene are MNHNS and SASEGT. Between the trimmed V and J ends, which lost 4 bases and 4 bases, there was a span of 22 bases. CDR3 protein: CASSVEGPTFGGTEAFF. CDR3 in DNA: TGTGCCAGCAGTGTAGAGGGACCGACCTTCGGGGGCACTGAAGCTTTCTTT.

The chain joins TRBV11-2 to TRBJ2-1; the match to TRBD2 covers 8 bases. CDR1 and CDR2 from the germline V gene are SGHAT and FQNNGV. The CDR3 runs 15 residues. V was clipped by 2 bases and J by 9 bases; unmatched bases: 9. The CDR3 DNA reads TGTGCCAGCAGCTTAAATGACGGGAGGGGGGGTGAGCAGTTCTTC. This sequence encodes CASSLNDGRGGEQFF.

The genes are TRBV5-5 and TRBJ2-5, with 8 bases aligning to TRBD1. Losses at the gene ends were 6 bases for V and 4 bases for J; bases not matched to a gene: 8. Germline V CDR1 and CDR2: SGHKS, YYEKEE (reference sequence). CDR3 length: 14 amino acids. CDR3 coding DNA: TGTGCCAGCACCGTGACAGGGGTTGTAGAGACCCAGTACTTC. Its protein is CASTVTGVVETQYF.

The rearrangement links TRBV7-2 to TRBJ2-5; 8 bases map to TRBD2. The CDR3 is made up of 15 amino acids. The V gene end was trimmed by 1 base and the J gene end by 2 bases; junction bases not matched to a gene: 3. Germline V gives CDR1 SGHTA, CDR2 FQGNSA. CDR3 region: CASSLDGLAQETQYF. In DNA, the CDR3 is TGTGCCAGCAGCTTAGATGGACTAGCTCAAGAGACCCAGTACTTC.

The chain combines TRBV5-1 with TRBJ1-5; TRBD1 aligns across 8 bases. CDR1 and CDR2 (germline): SGHRS, YFSETQ. The CDR3 covers 13 residues. Losses at the gene ends were 7 bases for V and 5 bases for J; bases not matched to a gene: 5. The CDR3 DNA sequence: TGCGCCAGCCGAACAGGGGGGGATCAGCCCCAGCATTTT. It encodes CASRTGGDQPQHF.

As DNA, the CDR3 is TGTGCCAGCAGCTTAGGCAGGGTAGGCACCGGGGAGCTGTTTTTT. Translating gives CASSLGRVGTGELFF. This chain uses TRBV11-2 with TRBJ2-2; D perhaps matches TRBD1 (5 bases). There are 15 residues in the CDR3. Trimming took off 1 base at V and 4 bases at J, with 10 bases between the two ends. CDR1 is SGHAT and CDR2 is FQNNGV in the germline V gene.

As to this clone: The junction does not match germline at one end; this may be a read error. The V call is TRBV6-6, the J call TRBJ2-7; TRBD1 matches at 10 bases. The CDR3 sequence is 13 residues long. Per the germline V gene, CDR1 is MNHNY and CDR2 is SVGAGI (reference sequence). This CDR3 is CTSTFGTGDEQYF. The CDR3 region has the DNA TGTACCAGCACTTTTGGGACAGGGGATGAGCAGTACTTC.

This rearrangement joins TRBV19 to TRBJ2-2, with 7 nucleotides matching TRBD2. The germline V gene has CDR1 LNHDA and CDR2 SQIVND (reference sequence). CDR3 length: 13 amino acids. Germline trimming cut 6 bases from V and 5 bases from J; bases unmatched to any gene: 3. The CDR3 DNA reads TGTGCCAGTAGCCCTAGCGGTACCGGGGAGCTGTTTTTT. Its protein product is CASSPSGTGELFF.

The rearrangement links TRBV27 to TRBJ1-4, with TRBD1 matching over 8 bases. Looked up from germline, CDR1 is MNHEY and CDR2 is SMNVEV (reference sequence). With 5 bases clipped from V and 4 bases from J, the junction kept 6 bases outside the gene matches. This CDR3 comprises 15 residues. Written as DNA, the CDR3 is TGTGCCAGCAGTGCAACAGGGGGGAGTAATGAAAAACTGTTTTTT. Translation: CASSATGGSNEKLFF.

The chain couples TRBV15 to TRBJ2-1; TRBD2 agrees at 13 bases. After removal of 6 bases from V and 5 bases from J, the junction contained 4 bases not matched to a gene. Germline CDR1 is LNHNV and CDR2 is YYDKDF (reference sequence). This CDR3 has 15 residues. CDR3 in DNA: TGTGCCACCAGTCGGACTAGCGGGAGAAACAATGAGCAGTTCTTC. This gives the protein CATSRTSGRNNEQFF.

V and J are TRBV23-1 and TRBJ2-2, with 9 nucleotides matching TRBD1. TRBV23-1 is recorded as an ORF, its role being uncertain. V was clipped by 0 bases and J by 5 bases; unmatched bases: 4. The CDR3 runs 16 residues. This CDR3 reads CASSQSRTGVTGELFF. The CDR3 nucleotides are TGCGCCAGCAGTCAATCTCGGACAGGGGTTACCGGGGAGCTGTTTTTT.

This clone was found once. This chain uses TRBV5-1 with TRBJ2-5, with 11 nucleotides matching TRBD2. CDR1 and CDR2 from the germline V gene are SGHRS and YFSETQ. The CDR3 loop spans 14 amino acids. V shed 5 bases and J 2 bases; nucleotides not matched to a gene: 2. The CDR3 DNA sequence: TGCGCCAGCAGGTTAGCGGGGGGGCAAGAGACCCAGTACTTC. It encodes CASRLAGGQETQYF.

Only one count was recorded for this clone. V is TRBV11-2 and J is TRBJ2-7; 11 bases align to TRBD2. Germline V gives CDR1 SGHAT, CDR2 FQNNGV. This CDR3 has 15 residues. J gave up 0 bases and V 5 bases, and 3 bases lay outside the gene matches. CDR3 coding DNA: TGTGCCAGCAGCCGCGGGACTAGCGGCTCCTACGAGCAGTACTTC. Translation: CASSRGTSGSYEQYF.

This chain uses TRBV7-9 with TRBJ2-1; 13 nucleotides agree with TRBD2. The trim removed 6 bases at V and 10 bases at J, leaving 15 bases unmatched. The CDR3 covers 17 residues. CDR1 is SEHNR and CDR2 is FQNEAQ in the germline V gene (reference sequence). CDR3: CASSHQRTSGGPGEQFF. The CDR3 bases are TGTGCCAGCAGTCATCAACGGACTAGCGGGGGCCCCGGGGAGCAGTTCTTC.

The chain combines TRBV25-1 with TRBJ2-7; 8 bases are a match to TRBD1. The CDR3 totals 13 residues. V dropped 6 bases and J dropped 2; count of bases not matched to a gene: 3. In germline, CDR1 is MGHDK, CDR2 SYGVNS. In nucleotides, the CDR3 is TGTGCCAGCAGCAGGACAGGGACCTACGAGCAGTACTTC. Its translation is CASSRTGTYEQYF.

The V call is TRBV27, the J call TRBJ2-1, with 10 bases fitting TRBD2. With 5 bases clipped from V and 3 bases from J, the junction kept 4 bases outside the gene matches. Germline values: CDR1 MNHEY, CDR2 SMNVEV (reference sequence). The CDR3 sequence is 15 residues long. This CDR3 is CASSVGLADYNEQFF. The CDR3 DNA follows: TGTGCCAGCAGTGTCGGACTAGCGGACTACAATGAGCAGTTCTTC.

This rearrangement joins TRBV29-1 to TRBJ2-7; 13 bases fit TRBD2. Trimming at V came to 3 bases and at J to 2 bases, leaving 4 bases not matched to a gene. This CDR3 spans 15 amino acids. Germline V lookup: CDR1 SQVTM, CDR2 ANQGSEA. Here the CDR3 DNA reads TGCAGCGTTGACCGGACTAGCGGGAGCACCTACGAGCAGTACTTC. This gives the protein CSVDRTSGSTYEQYF.

The V call is TRBV11-2, the J call TRBJ2-6, with TRBD1 identical over 11 bases. The V gene end was trimmed by 5 bases and the J gene end by 3 bases; junction bases not matched to a gene: 3. CDR3 size: 16 residues. CDR1 and CDR2 (germline): SGHAT, FQNNGV. In DNA form, the CDR3 reads TGTGCCAGCAGCCCCGGGACAGGGGGTGGGGCCAACGTCCTGACTTTC. Translation: CASSPGTGGGANVLTF.